This T cell receptor (beta chain) was captured in a study of identical twins' blood T cells. Across the whole study: Approximately 50 million reads came from about 12 libraries, six alpha, six beta. Regarding the study as a whole: Top TCRbeta clonotypes were shared more with twin than unrelated donors. Shared environment remains a possible cause of twin similarity.

Trimming shortened V by 5 bases and J by 3 bases, and 9 bases separated the two germline ends. Germline V gene data show CDR1 as MRHNA and CDR2 as SNTAGT. This CDR3 comprises 13 residues. In TCRdb, the 5' RACE reads were re-called with MiXCR into one record per CDR3 protein. In the table there are roughly 380,000 distinct CDR3 sequences, roughly 27% of which are singletons. Ten or more counts support this clonotype. Its specificity is not known. The sample taken for sequencing was PBMCs. The clonotype originates from a woman between 18 and 50 years old in good health. The rearrangement uses TRBV6-4 and TRBJ2-3; the D is unclear. This CDR3 is CASSRQRTDTQYF. Here the CDR3 DNA reads TGTGCCAGCAGTCGGCAGAGGACAGATACGCAGTATTTT.